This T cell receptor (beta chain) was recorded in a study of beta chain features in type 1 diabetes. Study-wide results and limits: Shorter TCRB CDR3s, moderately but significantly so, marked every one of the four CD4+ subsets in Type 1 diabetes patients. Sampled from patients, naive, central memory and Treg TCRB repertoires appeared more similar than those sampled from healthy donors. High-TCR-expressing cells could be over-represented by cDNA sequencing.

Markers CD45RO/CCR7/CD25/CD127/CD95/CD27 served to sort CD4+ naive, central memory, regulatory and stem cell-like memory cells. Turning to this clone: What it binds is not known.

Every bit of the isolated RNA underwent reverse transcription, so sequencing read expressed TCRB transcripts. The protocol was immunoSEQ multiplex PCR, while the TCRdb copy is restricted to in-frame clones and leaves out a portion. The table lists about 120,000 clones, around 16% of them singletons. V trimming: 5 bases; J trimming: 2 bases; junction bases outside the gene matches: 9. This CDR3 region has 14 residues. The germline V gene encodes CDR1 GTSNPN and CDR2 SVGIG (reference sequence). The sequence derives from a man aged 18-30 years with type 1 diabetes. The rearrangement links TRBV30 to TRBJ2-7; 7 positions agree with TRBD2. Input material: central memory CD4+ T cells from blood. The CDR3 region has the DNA TGTGCCTGGTCTTCGAGCGGGGTCCCCTACGAGCAGTACTTC. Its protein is CAWSSSGVPYEQYF.